This T cell receptor beta chain comes out of a study of beta chain features in type 1 diabetes. Study-level results: Across all four CD4+ subsets, people with type 1 diabetes showed modestly shorter TCRB CDR3s.

Regarding this clone: Antigen: not known.

Per the germline V gene, CDR1 is MGHDK and CDR2 is SYGVNS. The CDR3 is 15 residues long. The V and J ends lost 4 bases and 5 bases respectively, with 14 bases between them. Each of the sorted populations had a purity greater than 95%. Sequencing targeted expressed TCRB transcripts, as all isolated RNA had been reverse transcribed. Clones were read by immunoSEQ multiplex PCR, and TCRdb kept only the in-frame ones, dropping some. The table lists about 700,000 clones, about an eighth of them singletons. Sequences were obtained from naive CD4+ T cells from blood. This chain uses TRBV25-1 with TRBJ1-4, with a possible D match to TRBD1 (6 bases). This clonotype originated in a man in his late teens or twenties with type 1 diabetes. The CDR3 reads CASSVPTGENEKLFF. The CDR3, as DNA: TGTGCCAGCAGTGTTCCGACAGGAGAGAATGAAAAACTGTTTTTT.